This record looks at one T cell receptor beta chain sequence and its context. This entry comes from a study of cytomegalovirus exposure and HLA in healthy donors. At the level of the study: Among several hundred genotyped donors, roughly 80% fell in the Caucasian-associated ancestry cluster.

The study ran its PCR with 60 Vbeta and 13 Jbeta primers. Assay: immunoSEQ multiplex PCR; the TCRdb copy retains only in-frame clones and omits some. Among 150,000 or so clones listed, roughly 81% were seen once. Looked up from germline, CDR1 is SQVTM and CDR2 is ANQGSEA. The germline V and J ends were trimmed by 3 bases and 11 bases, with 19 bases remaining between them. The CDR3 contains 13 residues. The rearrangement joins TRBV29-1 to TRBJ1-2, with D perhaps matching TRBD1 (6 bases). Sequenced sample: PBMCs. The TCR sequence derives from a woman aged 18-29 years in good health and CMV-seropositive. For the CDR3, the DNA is TGCAGCGTTGATTCGGGATCTCTAGGGGGATACACCTTC. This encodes CSVDSGSLGGYTF.